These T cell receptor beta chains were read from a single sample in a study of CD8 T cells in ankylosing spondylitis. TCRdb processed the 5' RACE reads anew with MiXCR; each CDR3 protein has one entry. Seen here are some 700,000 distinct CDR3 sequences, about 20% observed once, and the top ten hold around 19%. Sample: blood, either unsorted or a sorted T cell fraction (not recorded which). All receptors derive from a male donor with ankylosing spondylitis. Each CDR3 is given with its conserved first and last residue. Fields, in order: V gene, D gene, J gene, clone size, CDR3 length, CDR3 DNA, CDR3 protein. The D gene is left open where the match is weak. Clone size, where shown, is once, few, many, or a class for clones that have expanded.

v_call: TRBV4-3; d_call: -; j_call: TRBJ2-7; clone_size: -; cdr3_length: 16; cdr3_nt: TGCGCCAGCAGCCAAGACCCCCAGGGACACTCGTACGAGCAGTACTTC; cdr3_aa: CASSQDPQGHSYEQYF
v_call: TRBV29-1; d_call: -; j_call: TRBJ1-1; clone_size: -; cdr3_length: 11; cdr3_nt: TGCAGCGTTGAGTGGCAGTTTGAAGCTTTCTTT; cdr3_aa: CSVEWQFEAFF
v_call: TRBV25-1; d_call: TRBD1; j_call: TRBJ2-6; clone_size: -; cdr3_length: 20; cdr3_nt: TGTGCCAGCAGTGAAAGTGAGGGACAGGGGACCCTCTCCGGGGCCAACGTCCTGACTTTC; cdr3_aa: CASSESEGQGTLSGANVLTF
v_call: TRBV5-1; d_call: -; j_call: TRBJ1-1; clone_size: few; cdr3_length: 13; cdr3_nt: TGCGCCAGCAGCCTGGGGGACGGGAGTGAAGCTTTCTTT; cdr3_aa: CASSLGDGSEAFF
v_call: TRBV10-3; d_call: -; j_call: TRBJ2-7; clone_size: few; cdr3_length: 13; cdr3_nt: TGTGCCATCAGCCGAGCGGACACCTACGAGCAGTACTTC; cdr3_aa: CAISRADTYEQYF
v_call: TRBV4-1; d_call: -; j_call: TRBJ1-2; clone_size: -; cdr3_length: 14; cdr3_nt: TGCGCCAGCAGCCACCCCGGGACACAGAGTGGCTACACCTTC; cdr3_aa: CASSHPGTQSGYTF
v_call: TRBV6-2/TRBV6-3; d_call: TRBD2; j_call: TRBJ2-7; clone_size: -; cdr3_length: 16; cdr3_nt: TGTGCCAGCAGTTACACAAGACTAGCGGGAGCTCGCGAGCAGTACTTC; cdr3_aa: CASSYTRLAGAREQYF
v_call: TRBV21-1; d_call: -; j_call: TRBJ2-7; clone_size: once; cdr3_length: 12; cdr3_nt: TGTGCCATTAGGACTAGACTCTACGAGCAGTACTTC; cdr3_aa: CAIRTRLYEQYF
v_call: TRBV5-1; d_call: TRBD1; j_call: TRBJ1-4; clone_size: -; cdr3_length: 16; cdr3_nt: TGCGCCAGCAGCTCTCGACAGGGGGCCATCCGCGAAAAACTGTTTTTT; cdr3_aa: CASSSRQGAIREKLFF
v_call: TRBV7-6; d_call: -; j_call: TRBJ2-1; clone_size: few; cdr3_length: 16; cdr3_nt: TGTGCCAGCAGCTTAATCGCGGAAGGAACAAACAATGAGCAGTTCTTC; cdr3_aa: CASSLIAEGTNNEQFF
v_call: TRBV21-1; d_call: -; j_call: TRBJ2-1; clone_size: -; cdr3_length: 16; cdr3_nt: TGTGCCAGCAGCAAAGGAGGCGGGACAGATTACAATGAGCAGTTCTTC; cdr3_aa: CASSKGGGTDYNEQFF
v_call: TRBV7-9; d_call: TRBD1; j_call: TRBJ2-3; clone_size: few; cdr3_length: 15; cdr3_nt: TGTGCCAGCAGCTTAGCCGGGACAGGGGGAGGTACGCAGTATTTT; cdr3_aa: CASSLAGTGGGTQYF
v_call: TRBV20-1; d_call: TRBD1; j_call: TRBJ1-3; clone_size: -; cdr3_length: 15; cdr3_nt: TGCAGTGCTAGAGATCCCCAGGGGGGCAGAAACACCATATATTTT; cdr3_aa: CSARDPQGGRNTIYF
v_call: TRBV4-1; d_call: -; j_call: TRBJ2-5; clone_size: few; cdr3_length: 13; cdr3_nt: TGCGCCAGCAGCCAACGGCGAGGAGAGACCCAGTACTTC; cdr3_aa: CASSQRRGETQYF
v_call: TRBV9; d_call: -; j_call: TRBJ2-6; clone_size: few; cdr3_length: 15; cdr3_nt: TGTGCCAGCAGTCTGATGGCGACTGGGGCCAACGTCCTGACTTTC; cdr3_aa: CASSLMATGANVLTF